This entry describes one T cell receptor (beta chain). Germline V gene lookup returns CDR1 SNHLY and CDR2 FYNNEI. The trim removed 6 bases at V and 6 bases at J, leaving 6 bases unmatched. The CDR3 runs to 14 residues. The data originate from a study of blood T cell repertoires in COVID-19. Study overall: Nucleic acid was either cDNA or gDNA, and it came from T cells, B-cell-depleted T cells, or PBMCs.

TCRdb's table, derived via immunoSEQ multiplex PCR, lists solely in-frame clones and lacks some. The repertoire holds over 70,000 clones, with approximately 85% as singletons. The sequence derives from a man in his 60s with COVID-19, enrolled during active disease. The chain has TRBV2 and TRBJ1-4; 8 nucleotides align to TRBD1. The sequenced material came from peripheral blood. The CDR3 sequence: CASRRTGWDEKLFF. The CDR3 nucleotides read TGTGCCAGCAGGAGGACAGGGTGGGATGAAAAACTGTTTTTT.